This T cell receptor beta chain was observed in a study of T cell repertoires in cytomegalovirus infection. Study background: CMV infection together with matching HLA type was indicated by public TCR beta signatures. Study-wide results and caveats: Dominating the ex vivo response were HLA-C-restricted CMV-specific TCR beta clonotypes.

Comments on this clonotype: Its target is unknown.

Germline lookup yields CDR1 MNHNY and CDR2 SVGAGI (reference sequence). V gave up 7 bases and J gave up 2 bases, with 8 bases separating them. The CDR3 has 12 residues. TCRdb reprocessed the reads with MiXCR, giving one entry per CDR3 protein. Among 200,000 to 250,000 distinct CDR3 sequences listed, less than 50% were seen once. The sample was CD8+ T cells from cultured PBMCs, taken from culture after CMV antigen stimulation. The sequence was obtained from a human donor in good health (CMV status not recorded). Some clones in this sample may be carry-over from other donors' samples. The chain combines TRBV6-6 with TRBJ1-2; tentative D call: TRBD1 (5 bases). The CDR3 coding sequence is TGTGCCAGCAACAGGCTCAACTATGGCTACACCTTC. Translated, it gives CASNRLNYGYTF.